The 21 T cell receptor beta chains below all came from one sample that was sequenced in a study of T cells after somatic rescue of genetic block. TCRdb's copy holds only in-frame clones and misses some; the assay was immunoSEQ multiplex PCR. The table shows roughly 70,000 clones, with 92% occurring only once. Sequenced input: peripheral blood mononuclear cells (PBMCs). Receptors were obtained from a man aged 40-55 years.

Only one count was recorded for this clone. The chain combines TRBV27 with TRBJ2-1; 7 nucleotides line up with TRBD1. The CDR3 extends over 14 amino acids. Unmatched junction bases numbered 5, after V lost 5 bases and J lost 4 bases. In germline, CDR1 is MNHEY, CDR2 SMNVEV (reference sequence). CDR3 amino acids: CASSVGQIYNEQFF. In DNA, the CDR3 is TGTGCCAGCAGTGTGGGACAGATTTACAATGAGCAGTTCTTC.

The chain uses TRBV18 and TRBJ1-1; D is undetermined. The CDR3 runs 14 residues. Germline lookup yields CDR1 KGHSH and CDR2 LQKENI. V gave up 0 bases and J gave up 1 base, with 6 bases separating them. The CDR3 DNA reads TGTGCCAGCTCACCACCGTCGTCGAACACTGAAGCTTTCTTT. Translation gives CASSPPSSNTEAFF.

V gene TRBV7-2 combines with J gene TRBJ2-3; D possibly corresponds to TRBD2 (6 bases). The CDR3 is made up of 17 amino acids. Trimming took off 0 bases at V and 3 bases at J, with 16 bases between the two ends. Germline V gene lookup returns CDR1 SGHTA and CDR2 FQGNSA. The CDR3 nucleotides read TGTGCCAGCAGCTTAGCCGGGGGAGCGGTGGGGACAGATACGCAGTATTTT. Protein: CASSLAGGAVGTDTQYF.

The chain has TRBV29-1 and TRBJ1-1, with no clear D. From germline, CDR1 is SQVTM and CDR2 ANQGSEA. The CDR3 consists of 12 residues. The V end lost 4 bases, the J end lost 5 bases, and 11 bases lay between the germline ends. CDR3 protein: CSVGNRRTEAFF. In nucleotides, the CDR3 is TGCAGCGTTGGAAACCGGAGAACTGAAGCTTTCTTT.

The rearrangement links TRBV6-1 to TRBJ1-3; TRBD1 matches 8 bases. The J segment lost 4 bases and the V segment lost 1 base, leaving 6 bases of the junction unmatched. The CDR3 covers 16 residues. Germline CDR1 reads MNHNS; CDR2 reads SASEGT. The CDR3 sequence is CASSEGAGGFGNTIYF. CDR3 coding DNA: TGTGCCAGCAGTGAAGGTGCAGGGGGCTTCGGAAACACCATATATTTT.

The chain recombines TRBV4-1 with TRBJ2-5; 8 nucleotides line up with TRBD2. This CDR3 has 15 residues. Germline V gives CDR1 MGHRA, CDR2 YSYEKL. The V segment lost 4 bases and the J segment 10 bases; nucleotides outside the gene matches: 14. The DNA for the CDR3 is TGCGCCAGCAGCCTGAAGTCAGCGGGGGATGGAGGCCAGTACTTC. Protein product: CASSLKSAGDGGQYF.

The chain links TRBV30 to TRBJ2-3, with a weak D call TRBD2 (5 bases). Per germline, CDR1 GTSNPN and CDR2 SVGIG (reference sequence). The CDR3 runs 14 residues. V was cut by 3 bases and J by 4 bases, with 14 bases left in between. The CDR3 sequence is CAWSSASGSDTQYF. The CDR3 nucleotides are TGTGCCTGGAGCTCGGCGAGCGGCTCAGATACGCAGTATTTT. The full variable domain, rest sourced from reference TRBV30 and TRBJ2-3, is SQTIHQWPATLVQPVGSPLSLECTVEGTSNPNLYWYRQAAGRGLQLLFYSVGIGQISSEVPQNLSASRPQDRQFILSSKKLLLSDSGFYLCAWSSASGSDTQYFGPGTRLTVL.

The rearrangement joins TRBV7-9 to TRBJ2-1; 10 positions agree with TRBD2. The CDR3 is made up of 14 amino acids. Germline lookup yields CDR1 SEHNR and CDR2 FQNEAQ (reference sequence). V shed 6 bases, J shed 7 bases, and the junction held 6 bases outside the gene matches. Here the CDR3 reads CASRKAGGPNEQFF. As DNA, the CDR3 is TGTGCCAGCAGAAAAGCGGGGGGGCCAAATGAGCAGTTCTTC.

The chain couples TRBV27 to TRBJ2-5; 7 bases align to TRBD1. The CDR3 has 14 amino acids. The V gene's germline CDR1 is MNHEY and CDR2 SMNVEV (reference sequence). The J segment lost 2 bases and the V segment lost 9 bases, leaving 9 bases of the junction unmatched. Here the CDR3 reads CASRRQGVQETQYF. The CDR3 bases are TGTGCCAGTAGACGACAGGGAGTTCAAGAGACCCAGTACTTC.

The chain has TRBV21-1 and TRBJ1-1. TRBV21-1 counts as a pseudogene. CDR3 size: 11 residues. In DNA form, the CDR3 reads TGTGCCAGCCGGCTGACCGGGAAAGCTTTCTTT. It yields the protein CASRLTGKAFF.

The chain is built from TRBV6-6 and TRBJ2-7; TRBD1 agrees at 7 bases. V lost 10 bases, J lost 3 bases, and 12 bases stayed unmatched. Germline CDR1 is MNHNY and CDR2 is SVGAGI (reference sequence). The CDR3 covers 14 residues. The CDR3 nucleotides read TGTGCCACTAAGGAAGGGGGACAGAGCTACGAGCAGTACTTC. Translating gives CATKEGGQSYEQYF.

This CDR3 is CASSLEGGTNEKLFF. The CDR3 DNA follows: TGCGCCAGCAGCTTGGAGGGGGGGACTAATGAAAAACTGTTTTTT. The rearrangement links TRBV5-1 to TRBJ1-4; D might be TRBD1 (6 bases). Germline-derived CDR1 and CDR2 are SGHRS and YFSETQ. This CDR3 spans 15 amino acids. V was cut by 0 bases and J by 2 bases, with 8 bases left in between. Supplemented by reference TRBV5-1 and TRBJ1-4, the full variable domain reads KAGVTQTPRYLIKTRGQQVTLSCSPISGHRSVSWYQQTPGQGLQFLFEYFSETQRNKGNFPGRFSGRQFSNSRSEMNVSTLELGDSALYLCASSLEGGTNEKLFFGSGTQLSVL.

This clone has only one observation. The rearrangement joins TRBV18 to TRBJ2-7; D may correspond to TRBD1 or TRBD2 (6 bases each). Per germline, CDR1 KGHSH and CDR2 LQKENI. CDR3 size: 13 residues. V shed 2 bases and J shed 7 bases, with 12 bases lying between them. The CDR3, as DNA: TGTGCCAGCTCACCAGGTAGGGGGGTTGAGCAGTACTTC. This codes for CASSPGRGVEQYF.

This chain links TRBV2 with TRBJ1-5, with 7 nucleotides matching TRBD1. The CDR3 runs to 15 residues. Trimming took 6 bases from V and 0 from J; bases not matched to a gene: 5. Germline values: CDR1 SNHLY, CDR2 FYNNEI. CDR3 sequence reads: CASRFTGVSNQPQHF. DNA for the CDR3: TGTGCCAGCAGGTTTACAGGGGTTAGCAATCAGCCCCAGCATTTT.

The chain couples TRBV27 to TRBJ2-3; 10 nucleotides agree with TRBD1. The CDR3 is 14 amino acids. Germline values: CDR1 MNHEY, CDR2 SMNVEV (reference sequence). J gave up 4 bases and V 6 bases, and 4 bases lay outside the gene matches. CDR3 DNA: TGTGCCAGCAGGCCGGGACAGGGGTCAGATACGCAGTATTTT. Protein: CASRPGQGSDTQYF.

The chain carries TRBV7-9 and TRBJ2-5, with D perhaps matching TRBD1 or TRBD2 (6 bases each). Germline V CDR1 and CDR2: SEHNR, FQNEAQ (reference sequence). CDR3 size: 15 residues. V was cut by 3 bases and J by 1 base, with 12 bases left in between. The CDR3 spells CASSLGGQTQETQYF. CDR3 in DNA: TGTGCCAGCAGCTTGGGGGGCCAGACCCAAGAGACCCAGTACTTC.

This clone has just one count. V is TRBV5-5 and J is TRBJ2-3; a weak D match, TRBD1 (7 bases). V dropped 0 bases and J dropped 5 bases, with 16 bases sitting between them. This CDR3 is 16 amino acids long. The germline V gene encodes CDR1 SGHKS and CDR2 YYEKEE (reference sequence). CDR3 protein: CASSLDLGTAGDTQYF. CDR3 sequence (DNA): TGTGCCAGCAGCTTGGACCTCGGGACAGCGGGAGATACGCAGTATTTT. The full variable domain, in which reference TRBV5-5 and TRBJ2-3 provide the parts outside the CDR3, is DAGVTQSPTHLIKTRGQQVTLRCSPISGHKSVSWYQQVLGQGPQFIFQYYEKEERGRGNFPDRFSARQFPNYSSELNVNALLLGDSALYLCASSLDLGTAGDTQYFGPGTRLTVL.

CDR3: CASSSLRGTGELFF. CDR3 nucleotides: TGTGCCAGCAGCTCCCTGCGGGGGACTGGGGAGCTGTTTTTT. The genes are TRBV7-8 and TRBJ2-2, with 7 bases lining up with TRBD2. This CDR3 spans 14 amino acids. Trimming removed 4 bases from V and 8 bases from J; junction bases left unmatched: 7. Germline V gives CDR1 SGHVS, CDR2 FQNEAQ. The complete variable domain, with remaining parts taken from reference TRBV7-8 and TRBJ2-2, reads GAGVSQSPRYKVAKRGQDVALRCDPISGHVSLFWYQQALGQGPEFLTYFQNEAQLDKSGLPSDRFFAERPEGSVSTLKIQRTQQEDSAVYLCASSSLRGTGELFFGEGSRLTVL.

A word on this clone: In the same sample, other DNA sequences code for this CDR3. The chain recombines TRBV15 with TRBJ1-5, with D unclear. The CDR3 totals 12 residues. V shed 0 bases and J shed 4 bases, with 1 base lying between them. Germline CDR1 LNHNV, CDR2 YYDKDF (reference sequence). The CDR3 sequence is CATSRDNQPQHF. For the CDR3, the DNA is TGTGCCACCAGCAGAGATAATCAGCCCCAGCATTTT.

This clone was seen once. The chain has TRBV4-1 and TRBJ2-1, with 11 bases lining up with TRBD2. CDR3 length equals 16 residues. CDR1 and CDR2 from the germline V gene are MGHRA and YSYEKL. V trimming: 4 bases; J trimming: 9 bases; junction bases outside the gene matches: 11. CDR3 in DNA: TGCGCCAGCAGCCGAAAGACTAGCGGGGACGGGAGTGAGCAGTTCTTC. Translated: CASSRKTSGDGSEQFF.

V and J are TRBV18 and TRBJ2-7, with 11 positions matching TRBD2. This CDR3 is 16 amino acids long. V shed 2 bases, J shed 6 bases, and the junction held 9 bases outside the gene matches. The germline V gene has CDR1 KGHSH and CDR2 LQKENI. CDR3 region: CASSPRASGGRGEQYF. Written as DNA, the CDR3 is TGTGCCAGCTCACCAAGGGCTAGCGGGGGGCGAGGCGAGCAGTACTTC.